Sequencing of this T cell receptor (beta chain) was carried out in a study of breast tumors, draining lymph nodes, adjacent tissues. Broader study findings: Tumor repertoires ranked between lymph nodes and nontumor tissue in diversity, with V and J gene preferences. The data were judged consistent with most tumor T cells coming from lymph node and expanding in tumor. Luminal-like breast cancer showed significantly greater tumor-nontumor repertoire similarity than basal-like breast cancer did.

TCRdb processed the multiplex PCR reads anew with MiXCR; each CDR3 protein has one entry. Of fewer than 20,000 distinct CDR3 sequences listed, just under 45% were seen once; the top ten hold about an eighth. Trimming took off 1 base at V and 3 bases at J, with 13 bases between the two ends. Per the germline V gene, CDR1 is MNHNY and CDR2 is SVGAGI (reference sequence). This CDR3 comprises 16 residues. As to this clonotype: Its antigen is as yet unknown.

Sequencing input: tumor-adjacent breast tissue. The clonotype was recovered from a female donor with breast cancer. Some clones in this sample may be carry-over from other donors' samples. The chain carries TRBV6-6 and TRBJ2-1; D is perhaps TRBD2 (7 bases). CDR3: CASSYLGGVYYNEQFF. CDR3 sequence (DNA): TGTGCCAGCAGTTACTTAGGGGGGGTTTACTACAATGAGCAGTTCTTC.